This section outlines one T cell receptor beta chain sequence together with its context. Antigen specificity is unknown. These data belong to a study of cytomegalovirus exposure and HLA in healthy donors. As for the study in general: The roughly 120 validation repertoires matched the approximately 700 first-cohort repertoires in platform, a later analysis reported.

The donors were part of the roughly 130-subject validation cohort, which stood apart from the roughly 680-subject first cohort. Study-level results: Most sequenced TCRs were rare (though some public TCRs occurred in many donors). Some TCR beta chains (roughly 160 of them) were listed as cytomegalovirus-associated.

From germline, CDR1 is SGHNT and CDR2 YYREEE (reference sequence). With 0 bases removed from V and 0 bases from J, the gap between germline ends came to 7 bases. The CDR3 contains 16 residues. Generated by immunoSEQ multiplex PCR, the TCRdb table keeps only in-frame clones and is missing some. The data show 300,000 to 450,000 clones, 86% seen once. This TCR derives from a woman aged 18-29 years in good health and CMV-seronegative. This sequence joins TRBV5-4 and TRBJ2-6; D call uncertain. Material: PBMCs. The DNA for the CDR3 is TGTGCCAGCAGCTTGGTCTGGAGCTCTGGGGCCAACGTCCTGACTTTC. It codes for CASSLVWSSGANVLTF.